This TCR beta chain was recorded in a study of blood T cell repertoires in COVID-19 (dated by TCRdb to between 2020 and 2021). For the wider study: Samples from collaborators originated in the United States, Italy and Spain and spanned both the acute and convalescent phases of COVID-19. The material from the prospective study consisted of cDNA or gDNA derived from T cells, B-cell-depleted T cells, or PBMCs. The dataset comprised deeply sampled blood TCRbeta repertoires from subjects exposed to, actively infected with, or recovered from COVID-19. The repertoires were made available in a free public database intended to serve as a resource for research on the immune response to SARS-CoV-2. The samples were drawn from two sources: the first 160 participants of the ongoing ImmuneRACE study, and approximately 1,300 subjects contributed by 6 global collaborators. Sample metadata almost always included a de-identified subject ID, COVID-19 status, age in years and sex. HLA class I and class II types, where available, came from metadata supplied by the sample provider rather than from assay-based typing.

The immunoSEQ Assay, a bias-controlled multiplex PCR, was used to amplify TCRbeta CDR3 regions from genomic DNA. In the paper's pipeline: The number of nucleated cells in each sample was estimated from the amplification of reference gene primers within the assay. Sequence reads were collapsed and filtered to measure the absolute abundance of every unique TCRbeta CDR3 rearrangement. For each sample, productive Simpson clonality was calculated by taking the square root of Simpson's diversity index across productive rearrangements. In TCRdb, the immuneACCESS table is reduced to in-frame sequences with V and J assigned. These tables do not hold every clone; where another copy was compared, an unresolved V gene accounts for under half, and the others remain unexplained. D and trimming come from the DNA, and the V and J calls and clone size come from that table. The sample data list about 160,000 clones, and around nine tenths of these were observed just once. The ten largest clones represent 10% of the sample.

V loses 0 bases, J loses 9 bases, and the germline ends lie 12 bases apart. The CDR3 starts with the cysteine, ends with the phenylalanine, and has 14 residues. The kept DNA is CDR3 alone, 42 bases in frame from the first base. The germline V gene (reference sequence) yields LNHNV for CDR1 and YYDKDF for CDR2. The study at large found these results: The quantity of clinical and demographic metadata differed by source and by participant and was supplied without curation.

Notes on this clone: What this receptor recognizes is not known. No quality values exist for individual bases; no much larger clone is one base distant.

One collaborating source in Seattle enrolled patients while the patients were actively infected and followed the patients over time throughout the course of disease. Collaborating institutions collected whole blood in K2EDTA tubes following their own protocols. For TCRbeta analysis, collaborators shipped samples as frozen whole blood, isolated PBMCs, or DNA extracted from either of those sample types. The sequence was obtained from a woman aged 65 to 85 with COVID-19, enrolled during active disease. Here the chain combines TRBV15 and TRBJ2-1; the D gene is perhaps TRBD2, from 7 matching bases. Sequencing was carried out using peripheral blood. The nucleotide sequence reads TGTGCCACCAGCAGAGATCTCGGGGGGCTTGAGCAGTTCTTC. Translated, this gives CATSRDLGGLEQFF.